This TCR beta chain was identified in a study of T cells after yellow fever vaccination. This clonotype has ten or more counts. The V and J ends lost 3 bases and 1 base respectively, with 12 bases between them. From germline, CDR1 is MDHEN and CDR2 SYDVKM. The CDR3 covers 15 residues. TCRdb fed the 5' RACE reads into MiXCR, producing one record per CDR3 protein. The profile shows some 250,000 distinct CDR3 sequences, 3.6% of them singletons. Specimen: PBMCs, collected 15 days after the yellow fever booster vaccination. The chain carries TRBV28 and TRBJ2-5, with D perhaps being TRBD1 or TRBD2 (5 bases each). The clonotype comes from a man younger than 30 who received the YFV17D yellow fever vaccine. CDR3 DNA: TGTGCCAGCAGTTTTGTCGGGGCCCTCCAAGAGACCCAGTACTTC. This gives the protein CASSFVGALQETQYF.